A selection of T cell receptor beta chains follows, all from one sample in a study of blood T cell repertoires in COVID-19. The data were produced by immunoSEQ multiplex PCR, yet TCRdb's version contains in-frame clones alone and is incomplete. The sample includes hundreds of thousands of clones, approximately 80% of them seen just once. Sample: peripheral blood. The origin of the receptors is a woman of 80 years or more with acute or convalescent COVID-19. The CDR3 runs from the conserved cysteine through the conserved F or W. Fields, in order: CDR3 DNA, CDR3 protein, D gene, V gene, clone size, J gene. A D gene is named only where the DNA matches it firmly. The size field is filled for only some rows; it gives once, few, many or a size class.

CDR3nt: TGTGCCAGCAGTTCGCGATTATCGTCCTTCTACGAGCAGTACTTC
CDR3aa: CASSSRLSSFYEQYF
d_gene: -
v_gene: TRBV28
abundance: once
j_gene: TRBJ2-7

CDR3nt: TGTGCCAGCAGCGTAGACGGGGGATTCACAGATACGCAGTATTTT
CDR3aa: CASSVDGGFTDTQYF
d_gene: -
v_gene: TRBV9
abundance: -
j_gene: TRBJ2-3

CDR3nt: TGTGCCAGCAGTTTATTGGGCCAGGGAAGTCTTTTTGGCTACACCTTC
CDR3aa: CASSLLGQGSLFGYTF
d_gene: -
v_gene: TRBV28
abundance: few
j_gene: TRBJ1-2

CDR3nt: TGCGCCAGCAGTTATCGACAGGGCCTGATTGGGGCCAACGTCCTGACTTTC
CDR3aa: CASSYRQGLIGANVLTF
d_gene: TRBD1
v_gene: TRBV5-1
abundance: -
j_gene: TRBJ2-6

CDR3nt: TGTGCCAGCAGTTTCCCACAGGGCTATGGCTACACCTTC
CDR3aa: CASSFPQGYGYTF
d_gene: -
v_gene: TRBV6-5
abundance: -
j_gene: TRBJ1-2

CDR3nt: TGTGCCAGCAATCAAGCGGGAGGGAGCAATGAGCAGTTCTTC
CDR3aa: CASNQAGGSNEQFF
d_gene: TRBD2
v_gene: TRBV28
abundance: once
j_gene: TRBJ2-1

CDR3nt: TGTGCCAGCAGCTGGGACAGGGCTGGAAACACCATATATTTT
CDR3aa: CASSWDRAGNTIYF
d_gene: TRBD1
v_gene: TRBV7-2
abundance: -
j_gene: TRBJ1-3

CDR3nt: TGTGCCAGCAGCTCAAGTAGGGGCGATGAGCAGTTCTTC
CDR3aa: CASSSSRGDEQFF
d_gene: -
v_gene: TRBV7-3
abundance: -
j_gene: TRBJ2-1

CDR3nt: TGTGCCAGCACTTCGGCAGGGGGCGGCAATCAGCCCCAGCATTTT
CDR3aa: CASTSAGGGNQPQHF
d_gene: TRBD1
v_gene: TRBV2
abundance: -
j_gene: TRBJ1-5

CDR3nt: TGTGCCAGCTACCAGACAGGGAGAAATGAAAAACTGTTTTTT
CDR3aa: CASYQTGRNEKLFF
d_gene: TRBD1
v_gene: TRBV7-9
abundance: -
j_gene: TRBJ1-4

CDR3nt: TGTGCCAGCAGCTTAGGACTAGCGGGAGATTACGAGCAGTACTTC
CDR3aa: CASSLGLAGDYEQYF
d_gene: TRBD2
v_gene: TRBV5-4
abundance: -
j_gene: TRBJ2-7

CDR3nt: TGTGCCTGGAGTGTAGGGGACAGGGCTGGCTACACCTTC
CDR3aa: CAWSVGDRAGYTF
d_gene: TRBD1
v_gene: TRBV30
abundance: once
j_gene: TRBJ1-2

CDR3nt: TGTGCCAGCAGTCTCAGCGGCGGGGGGACCTACGAGCAGTACTTC
CDR3aa: CASSLSGGGTYEQYF
d_gene: TRBD2
v_gene: TRBV28
abundance: few
j_gene: TRBJ2-7

CDR3nt: TGCGCCAGCAGGGGGACAGGGATTGGCTACACCTTC
CDR3aa: CASRGTGIGYTF
d_gene: TRBD1
v_gene: TRBV4-3
abundance: -
j_gene: TRBJ1-2

CDR3nt: TGTGCTAGCAGCCAAGGAAGCGGGAGCACAGATACGCAGTATTTT
CDR3aa: CASSQGSGSTDTQYF
d_gene: -
v_gene: TRBV7-7
abundance: -
j_gene: TRBJ2-3

CDR3nt: TGTGCCAGCAGCGTAGGTATGGGAGTGAACACTGAAGCTTTCTTT
CDR3aa: CASSVGMGVNTEAFF
d_gene: -
v_gene: TRBV9
abundance: -
j_gene: TRBJ1-1

CDR3nt: TGTGCCAGCAGTCCCGGGACAGGGGGTGGCGAAAACATTCAGTACTTC
CDR3aa: CASSPGTGGGENIQYF
d_gene: TRBD1
v_gene: TRBV27
abundance: -
j_gene: TRBJ2-4